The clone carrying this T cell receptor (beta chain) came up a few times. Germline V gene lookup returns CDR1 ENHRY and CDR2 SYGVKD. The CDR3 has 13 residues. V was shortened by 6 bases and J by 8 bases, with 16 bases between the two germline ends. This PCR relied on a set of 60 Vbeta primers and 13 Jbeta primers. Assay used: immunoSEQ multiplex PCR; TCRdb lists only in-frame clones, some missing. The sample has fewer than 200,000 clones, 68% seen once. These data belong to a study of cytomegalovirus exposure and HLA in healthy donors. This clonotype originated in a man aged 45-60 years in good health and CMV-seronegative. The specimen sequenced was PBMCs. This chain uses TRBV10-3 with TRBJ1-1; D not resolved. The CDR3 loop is CAIRGGLVEEAFF. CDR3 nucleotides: TGTGCCATCAGAGGCGGCCTCGTCGAGGAAGCTTTCTTT.